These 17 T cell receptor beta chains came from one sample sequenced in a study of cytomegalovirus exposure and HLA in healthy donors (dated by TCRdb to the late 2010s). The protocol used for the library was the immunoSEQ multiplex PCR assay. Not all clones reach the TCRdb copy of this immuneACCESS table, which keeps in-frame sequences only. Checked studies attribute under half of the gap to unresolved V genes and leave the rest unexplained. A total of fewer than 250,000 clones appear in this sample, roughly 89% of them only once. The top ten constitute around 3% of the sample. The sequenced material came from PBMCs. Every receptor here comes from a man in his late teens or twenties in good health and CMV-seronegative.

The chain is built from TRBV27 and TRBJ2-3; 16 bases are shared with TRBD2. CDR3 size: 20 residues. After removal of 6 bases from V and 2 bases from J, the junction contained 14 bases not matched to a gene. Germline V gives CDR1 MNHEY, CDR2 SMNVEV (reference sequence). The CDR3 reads CASRFHERGLAGGNTDTQYF. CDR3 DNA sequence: TGTGCCAGCAGATTCCATGAAAGGGGACTAGCGGGGGGGAACACAGATACGCAGTATTTT.

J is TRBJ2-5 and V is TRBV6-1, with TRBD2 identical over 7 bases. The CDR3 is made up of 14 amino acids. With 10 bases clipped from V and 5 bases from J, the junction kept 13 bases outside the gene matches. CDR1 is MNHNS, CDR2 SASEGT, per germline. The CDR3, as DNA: TGTGCCACCGGTCGGGGGGAAAGTATCGAGACCCAGTACTTC. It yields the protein CATGRGESIETQYF.

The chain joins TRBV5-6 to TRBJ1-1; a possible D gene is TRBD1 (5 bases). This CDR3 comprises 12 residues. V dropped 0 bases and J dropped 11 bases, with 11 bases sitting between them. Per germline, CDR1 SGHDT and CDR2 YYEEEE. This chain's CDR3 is CASSLARDGAFF. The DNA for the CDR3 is TGTGCCAGCAGCTTGGCCAGGGATGGGGCTTTCTTT.

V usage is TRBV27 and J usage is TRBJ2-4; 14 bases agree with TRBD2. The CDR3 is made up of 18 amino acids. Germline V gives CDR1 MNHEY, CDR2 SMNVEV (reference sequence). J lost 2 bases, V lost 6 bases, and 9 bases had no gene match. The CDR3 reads CASSPTSGGAWSKNIQYF. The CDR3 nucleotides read TGTGCCAGCAGCCCGACTAGCGGGGGGGCCTGGTCCAAAAACATTCAGTACTTC.

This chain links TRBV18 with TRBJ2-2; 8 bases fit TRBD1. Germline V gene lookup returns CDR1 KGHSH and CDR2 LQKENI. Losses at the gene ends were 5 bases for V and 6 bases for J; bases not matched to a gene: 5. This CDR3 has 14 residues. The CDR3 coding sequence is TGTGCCAGCTCAGGACAGGGATCGGCCGGGGAGCTGTTTTTT. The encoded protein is CASSGQGSAGELFF.

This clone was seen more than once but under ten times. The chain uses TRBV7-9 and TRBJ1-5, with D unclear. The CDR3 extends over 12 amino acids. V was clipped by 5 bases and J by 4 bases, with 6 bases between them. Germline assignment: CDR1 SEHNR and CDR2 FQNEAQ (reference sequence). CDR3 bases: TGTGCCAGCAGCGGGGAGAATCAGCCCCAGCATTTT. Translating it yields CASSGENQPQHF.

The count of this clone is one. CDR3 DNA: TGTGCCTGGGGATTTAGCGGGGGAGGGACAGATACGCAGTATTTT. Translating gives CAWGFSGGGTDTQYF. The rearrangement links TRBV30 to TRBJ2-3; 9 nucleotides line up with TRBD2. The CDR3 extends over 15 amino acids. Trimming cost V 5 bases and J 3 bases; bases outside gene matches: 9. Germline V gene sequence: CDR1 GTSNPN, CDR2 SVGIG (reference sequence).

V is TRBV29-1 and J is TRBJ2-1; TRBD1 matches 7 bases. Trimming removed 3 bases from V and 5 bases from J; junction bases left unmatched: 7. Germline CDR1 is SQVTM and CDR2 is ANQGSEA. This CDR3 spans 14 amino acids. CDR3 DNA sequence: TGCAGCGTTGATGAGACAGGGATCGACAATGAGCAGTTCTTC. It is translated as CSVDETGIDNEQFF.

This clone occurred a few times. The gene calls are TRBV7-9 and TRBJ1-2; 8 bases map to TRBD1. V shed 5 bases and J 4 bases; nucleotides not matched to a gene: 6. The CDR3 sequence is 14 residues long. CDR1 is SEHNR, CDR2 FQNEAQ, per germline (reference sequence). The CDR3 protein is CASSRGQGSYGYTF. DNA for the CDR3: TGTGCCAGCAGCAGAGGACAGGGATCCTATGGCTACACCTTC.

The CDR3, as DNA: TGTGCCTGGAGTGTATGGGGGCTCAGAGAGACCCAGTACTTC. This gives the protein CAWSVWGLRETQYF. The chain has TRBV30 and TRBJ2-5, with D possibly matching TRBD1 (6 bases). CDR3 length: 14 residues. V shed 0 bases and J shed 4 bases, with 12 bases lying between them. CDR1 is GTSNPN, CDR2 SVGIG, per germline (reference sequence).

The CDR3 loop is CASSPPSTDHHEQYF. Written as DNA, the CDR3 is TGTGCCAGCAGCCCCCCGTCCACAGACCATCACGAGCAGTACTTC. J is TRBJ2-7 and V is TRBV7-9; unclear D gene. The V end was cut by 5 bases, the J end by 5 bases, with 19 bases between. The CDR3 runs 15 residues. CDR1 is SEHNR and CDR2 is FQNEAQ in the germline V gene (reference sequence).

CDR3 sequence: CASSQVIIGEGVHTF. CDR3 in DNA: TGCGCCAGCAGCCAAGTTATTATTGGGGAGGGGGTCCACACCTTC. The chain uses TRBV4-3 and TRBJ1-2; maybe TRBD1 (6 bases). The CDR3 runs to 15 residues. Germline-derived CDR1 and CDR2 are LGHNA and YSLEER. Deletions cut 1 base from V and 12 bases from J, with 21 bases between.

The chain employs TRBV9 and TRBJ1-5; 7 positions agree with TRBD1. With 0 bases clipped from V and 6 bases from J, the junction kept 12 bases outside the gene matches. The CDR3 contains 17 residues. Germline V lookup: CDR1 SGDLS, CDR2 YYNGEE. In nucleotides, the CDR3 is TGTGCCAGCAGCGTAGTTAAAAGGGGACAGAGGTGTCAGCCCCAGCATTTT. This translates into CASSVVKRGQRCQPQHF.

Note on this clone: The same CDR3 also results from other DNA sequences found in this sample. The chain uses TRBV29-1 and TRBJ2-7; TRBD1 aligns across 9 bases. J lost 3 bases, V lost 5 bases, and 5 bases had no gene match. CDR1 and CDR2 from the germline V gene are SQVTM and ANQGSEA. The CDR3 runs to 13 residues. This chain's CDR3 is CSVRTGESYEQYF. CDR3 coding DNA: TGCAGCGTTCGGACAGGGGAAAGCTACGAGCAGTACTTC.

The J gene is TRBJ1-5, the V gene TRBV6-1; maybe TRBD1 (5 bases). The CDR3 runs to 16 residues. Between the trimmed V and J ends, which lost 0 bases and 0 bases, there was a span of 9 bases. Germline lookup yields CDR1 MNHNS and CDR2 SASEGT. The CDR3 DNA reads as TGTGCCAGCAGTGAAGCGTTCGGGGGTAGCAATCAGCCCCAGCATTTT. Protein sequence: CASSEAFGGSNQPQHF.

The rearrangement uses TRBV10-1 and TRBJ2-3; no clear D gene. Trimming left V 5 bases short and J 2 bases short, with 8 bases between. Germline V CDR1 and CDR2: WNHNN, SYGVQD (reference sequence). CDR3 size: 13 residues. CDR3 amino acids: CASSRDPTDTQYF. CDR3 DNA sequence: TGCGCCAGCAGTAGAGATCCCACAGATACGCAGTATTTT.

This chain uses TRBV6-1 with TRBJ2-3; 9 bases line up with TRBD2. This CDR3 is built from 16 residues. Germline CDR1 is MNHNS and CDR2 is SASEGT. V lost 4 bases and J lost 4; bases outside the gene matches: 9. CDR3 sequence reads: CASSAGTSFVADTQYF. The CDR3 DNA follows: TGTGCCAGCAGTGCCGGGACTAGCTTTGTCGCAGATACGCAGTATTTT.